The source of this T cell receptor beta chain is a study of T-cell memory formation after mild COVID-19. About the research overall: TCR clustering was largely donor specific.

General observations from the study: CM and EM subsets held most contracting CD4+ clones; EMRA held CD8+ ones. Pre-infection memory held some responding clones, suggesting pre-existing cross-reactive T cells responded.

Remarks on this clonotype: What it binds is not known.

V dropped 7 bases and J dropped 7 bases, with 17 bases sitting between them. Germline values: CDR1 MNHNS, CDR2 SASEGT. The CDR3 consists of 13 residues. TCRdb re-called the 5' RACE reads through MiXCR, storing one row per CDR3 protein. Among hundreds of thousands of distinct CDR3 sequences listed, about 23% were seen once. V usage is TRBV6-1 and J usage is TRBJ2-7; D call uncertain. The TCR was taken from an adult woman who had mild COVID-19 (a few samples of this study predate the infection). Cell type and time point are not known. The specimen was PBMCs or a T cell subset sorted from them (not recorded which). CDR3 sequence: CASTEVVRSEQYF. The CDR3 DNA follows: TGTGCCAGCACCGAAGTGGTAAGGTCAGAGCAGTACTTC.